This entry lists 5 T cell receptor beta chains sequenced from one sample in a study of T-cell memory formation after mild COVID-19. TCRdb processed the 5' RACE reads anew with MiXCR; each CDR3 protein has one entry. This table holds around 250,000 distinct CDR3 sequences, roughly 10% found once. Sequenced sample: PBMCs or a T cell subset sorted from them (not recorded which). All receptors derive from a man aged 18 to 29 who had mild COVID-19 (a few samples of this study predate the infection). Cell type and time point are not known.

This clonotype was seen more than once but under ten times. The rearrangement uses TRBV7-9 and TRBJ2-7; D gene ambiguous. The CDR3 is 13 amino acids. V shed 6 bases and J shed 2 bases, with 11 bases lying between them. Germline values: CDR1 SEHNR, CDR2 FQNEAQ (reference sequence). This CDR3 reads CASSHIYTYEQYF. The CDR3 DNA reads TGTGCCAGCAGTCATATTTATACCTACGAGCAGTACTTC.

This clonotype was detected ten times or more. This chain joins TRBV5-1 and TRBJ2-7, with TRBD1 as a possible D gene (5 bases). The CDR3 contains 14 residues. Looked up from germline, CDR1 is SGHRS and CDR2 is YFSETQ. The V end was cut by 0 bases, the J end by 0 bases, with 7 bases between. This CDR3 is CASSLVGDSYEQYF. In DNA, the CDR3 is TGCGCCAGCAGCTTGGTAGGGGACTCCTACGAGCAGTACTTC.

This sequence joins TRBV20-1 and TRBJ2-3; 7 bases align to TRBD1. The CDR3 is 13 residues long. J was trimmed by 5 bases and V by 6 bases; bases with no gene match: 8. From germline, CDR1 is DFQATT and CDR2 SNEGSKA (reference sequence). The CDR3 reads CSALGQAGDTQYF. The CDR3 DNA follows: TGCAGTGCCCTCGGACAGGCAGGAGATACGCAGTATTTT.

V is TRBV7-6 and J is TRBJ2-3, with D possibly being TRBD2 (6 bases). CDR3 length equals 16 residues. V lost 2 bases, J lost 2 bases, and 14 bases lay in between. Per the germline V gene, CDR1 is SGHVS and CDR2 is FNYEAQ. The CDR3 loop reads CASSLMAGLDTDTQYF. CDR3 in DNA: TGTGCCAGCAGCTTAATGGCGGGGCTCGACACAGATACGCAGTATTTT. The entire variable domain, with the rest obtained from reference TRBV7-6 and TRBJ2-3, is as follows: GAGVSQSPRYKVTKRGQDVALRCDPISGHVSLYWYRQALGQGPEFLTYFNYEAQQDKSGLPNDRFSAERPEGSISTLTIQRTEQRDSAMYRCASSLMAGLDTDTQYFGPGTRLTVL.

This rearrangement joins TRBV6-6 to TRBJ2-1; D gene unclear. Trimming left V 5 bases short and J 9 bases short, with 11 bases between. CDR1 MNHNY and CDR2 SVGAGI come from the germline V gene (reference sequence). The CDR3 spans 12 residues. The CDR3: CASSNQYGEQFF. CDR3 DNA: TGTGCCAGCAGTAACCAGTACGGTGAGCAGTTCTTC.